A single sample is the source of the 26 T cell receptor beta chains below, sequenced in a study of T cell responses to AZD1222 COVID-19 vaccine (dated by TCRdb to the early 2020s). The intended sense of this specimen's time point label: baseline before first vaccination. Library generation was performed with the immunoSEQ multiplex PCR assay. Sourced from immuneACCESS, this table was stored by TCRdb with only in-frame sequences that have V and J called. A share of the clones is absent; for the studies checked, an unresolved V gene accounts for under half, and the remainder has no known explanation. In this sample the table shows more than 95,000 clones, approximately 89% of which occur a single time. Around 9% of the sample rests with the top ten. Material: peripheral blood, obtained on day 0 of AZD1222 vaccination. Receptor source: an adult in good health.

The V call is TRBV5-4, the J call TRBJ2-7; 7 bases align to TRBD1. This CDR3 contains 13 residues. Losses at the gene ends were 4 bases for V and 4 bases for J; bases not matched to a gene: 5. CDR1 is SGHNT, CDR2 YYREEE, per germline (reference sequence). DNA for the CDR3: TGTGCCAGCAGCAAGGGACAGAAATACGAGCAGTACTTC. It translates to CASSKGQKYEQYF.

This chain uses TRBV15 with TRBJ1-1, with D maybe TRBD1 (5 bases). With 5 bases removed from V and 0 bases from J, the gap between germline ends came to 19 bases. The CDR3 consists of 17 residues. Germline assignment: CDR1 LNHNV and CDR2 YYDKDF (reference sequence). For the CDR3, the DNA is TGTGCCACCAGCGGGGGGTCGGGCATGGTGCTGAACACTGAAGCTTTCTTT. Its translation: CATSGGSGMVLNTEAFF.

The CDR3 DNA sequence: TGTGCCAGTAGCCTAACTAGCGGGAGAGTGTCAGATACGCAGTATTTT. Protein product: CASSLTSGRVSDTQYF. V and J are TRBV19 and TRBJ2-3; 11 bases align to TRBD2. J gave up 4 bases and V 6 bases, and 9 bases lay outside the gene matches. This CDR3 comprises 16 residues. CDR1 and CDR2 from the germline V gene are LNHDA and SQIVND (reference sequence).

This rearrangement joins TRBV10-3 to TRBJ1-5; 8 bases are shared with TRBD1. V shed 6 bases, J shed 7 bases, and the junction held 8 bases outside the gene matches. The CDR3 loop spans 14 amino acids. Germline loops: CDR1 ENHRY, CDR2 SYGVKD. The CDR3 DNA follows: TGTGCCATCAGACCCGACAGGGGAGAACAGCCCCAGCATTTT. Protein sequence: CAIRPDRGEQPQHF.

The J gene is TRBJ1-2, the V gene TRBV19; D is unresolved. V shed 5 bases and J shed 5 bases, with 18 bases lying between them. The V gene's germline CDR1 is LNHDA and CDR2 SQIVND (reference sequence). CDR3 length: 15 amino acids. The CDR3 sequence is CASSEDSVYTYGYTF. In nucleotides, the CDR3 is TGTGCCAGTAGTGAGGATAGCGTCTACACTTATGGCTACACCTTC.

This chain uses TRBV19 with TRBJ2-7; D is perhaps TRBD1 or TRBD2 (5 bases each). This CDR3 contains 13 residues. Trimming stripped 8 bases from V and 3 bases from J, with 14 bases between. The germline CDR1 and CDR2 sequences are LNHDA and SQIVND (reference sequence). CDR3 loop: CASGGEVGYEQYF. DNA for the CDR3: TGTGCCAGTGGGGGAGAGGTTGGCTACGAGCAGTACTTC.

This chain connects TRBV2 to TRBJ2-4; a possible D gene is TRBD2 (5 bases). With 7 bases removed from V and 0 bases from J, the gap between germline ends came to 10 bases. The CDR3 runs 14 residues. Germline CDR1 SNHLY, CDR2 FYNNEI. CDR3 loop: CASNEGRAKNIQYF. The CDR3 DNA reads as TGTGCCAGCAACGAGGGCCGAGCCAAAAACATTCAGTACTTC.

The gene calls are TRBV10-3 and TRBJ1-1, with D maybe TRBD1 (6 bases). The V end was cut by 3 bases, the J end by 0 bases, with 11 bases between. From germline, CDR1 is ENHRY and CDR2 SYGVKD. CDR3 length: 15 residues. The CDR3 loop is CAISEPGGLNTEAFF. CDR3 in DNA: TGTGCCATCAGTGAACCCGGGGGGCTGAACACTGAAGCTTTCTTT.

This clone was seen a few times. The J gene is TRBJ1-6, the V gene TRBV7-8; D uncertain. The CDR3 has 13 residues. Germline CDR1 is SGHVS and CDR2 is FQNEAQ. V was pared by 1 base and J by 7 bases, with 5 bases between. CDR3 sequence: CASSLDLNSPLHF. The CDR3 region has the DNA TGTGCCAGCAGCTTAGACCTCAATTCACCCCTCCACTTT.

This clone was counted once. The rearrangement links TRBV10-2 to TRBJ2-7; D not resolved. Trimming removed 2 bases from V and 2 bases from J, with 4 bases in between. The germline CDR1 and CDR2 sequences are WSHSY and SAAADI. The CDR3 length is 12 residues. The CDR3 spells CASSEGTYEQYF. In DNA form, the CDR3 reads TGCGCCAGCAGTGAGGGTACCTACGAGCAGTACTTC.

The chain combines TRBV11-2 with TRBJ2-2, with D possibly TRBD1 on 6 matching bases. The CDR3 sequence is 13 residues long. The V gene lost 5 bases and the J gene lost 16 bases, with 20 bases spanning the gap. Germline V gene data show CDR1 as SGHAT and CDR2 as FQNNGV. As DNA, the CDR3 is TGTGCCAGCAGCCCAGGGCAGACAGGACGTCCGTTTTTT. Translating it yields CASSPGQTGRPFF.

The rearrangement joins TRBV28 to TRBJ1-1, with D possibly TRBD1 on 6 matching bases. Trimming took off 7 bases at V and 3 bases at J, with 24 bases between the two ends. CDR3 length equals 17 residues. Per germline, CDR1 MDHEN and CDR2 SYDVKM. CDR3 in DNA: TGTGCCAGCAACTTACCCCTCCCCGGGACAAGGGACACTGAAGCTTTCTTT. As protein: CASNLPLPGTRDTEAFF.

The CDR3 DNA is TGCGCCAGCAGCCAAGCCAGGGGGTATGCTTACGAGCAGTACTTC. It is translated as CASSQARGYAYEQYF. The chain has TRBV4-1 and TRBJ2-7; 7 bases map to TRBD1. Trimming removed 1 base from V and 4 bases from J; junction bases left unmatched: 7. This CDR3 spans 15 amino acids. CDR1 is MGHRA, CDR2 YSYEKL, per germline.

The chain joins TRBV6-5 to TRBJ1-1; 8 bases map to TRBD1. This CDR3 has 13 residues. Germline-derived CDR1 and CDR2 are MNHEY and SVGAGI. Trimming removed 2 bases from V and 8 bases from J; junction bases left unmatched: 4. CDR3 loop: CASSYQDREEAFF. DNA for the CDR3: TGTGCCAGCAGTTACCAGGACAGGGAGGAAGCTTTCTTT.

The rearrangement uses TRBV7-9 and TRBJ1-5; a possible D gene is TRBD1 (6 bases). Per the germline V gene, CDR1 is SEHNR and CDR2 is FQNEAQ (reference sequence). V lost 0 bases and J 7 bases, leaving 10 bases between the germline ends. The CDR3 is 14 residues long. DNA of the CDR3: TGTGCCAGCAGCTTAGCGGGGGGGGCCCAGCCCCAGCATTTT. This gives the protein CASSLAGGAQPQHF.

The genes are TRBV7-2 and TRBJ1-2; 8 bases agree with TRBD1. Germline V gives CDR1 SGHTA, CDR2 FQGNSA. Unmatched junction bases numbered 7, after V lost 4 bases and J lost 3 bases. The CDR3 spans 15 residues. CDR3 nucleotide sequence: TGTGCCAGCAGCTCCAGGGGGCAGAGCTACTATGGCTACACCTTC. Translated, it gives CASSSRGQSYYGYTF.

This clone has just one count. This chain links TRBV9 with TRBJ1-5; no reliable D call. The CDR3 spans 15 residues. Per the germline V gene, CDR1 is SGDLS and CDR2 is YYNGEE. The V end was cut by 0 bases, the J end by 6 bases, with 13 bases between. The CDR3 region has the DNA TGTGCCAGCAGCGTAGAAGGGTTGGGTAGTCAGCCCCAGCATTTT. Translated, it gives CASSVEGLGSQPQHF. Filled out from reference TRBV9 and TRBJ1-5, the complete variable domain reads DSGVTQTPKHLITATGQRVTLRCSPRSGDLSVYWYQQSLDQGLQFLIQYYNGEERAKGNILERFSAQQFPDLHSELNLSSLELGDSALYFCASSVEGLGSQPQHFGDGTRLSIL.

J is TRBJ2-4 and V is TRBV5-1; D unresolved. V lost 4 bases, J lost 0 bases, and 17 bases lay in between. Germline V gives CDR1 SGHRS, CDR2 YFSETQ. The CDR3 covers 17 residues. The CDR3 loop is CASSANTQPLAKNIQYF. DNA of the CDR3: TGCGCCAGCAGCGCGAATACCCAACCGTTAGCCAAAAACATTCAGTACTTC.

The chain uses TRBV10-3 and TRBJ2-7; 8 nucleotides line up with TRBD2. After removal of 8 bases from V and 3 bases from J, the junction contained 6 bases not matched to a gene. In germline, CDR1 is ENHRY, CDR2 SYGVKD. The length of the CDR3 is 13 residues. CDR3 DNA sequence: TGTGCCATCTTGACTAGCGCAAACTACGAGCAGTACTTC. The encoded protein is CAILTSANYEQYF.

The chain uses TRBV6-2 or TRBV6-3 and TRBJ1-1; 9 positions match TRBD1. CDR1 is MNHEY, CDR2 SVGEGT, per germline. This CDR3 is built from 15 residues. J lost 7 bases, V lost 4 bases, and 10 bases had no gene match. CDR3 residues: CASSSKQGARIEAFF. The CDR3 nucleotides read TGTGCCAGCAGTTCTAAACAGGGGGCGCGGATTGAAGCTTTCTTT.

The chain couples TRBV7-2 to TRBJ1-2; a possible D gene is TRBD1 (5 bases). Trimming took 5 bases from V and 6 from J, leaving 19 bases between them. From germline, CDR1 is SGHTA and CDR2 FQGNSA. This CDR3 has 15 residues. The CDR3 is CASSMGTGTDDGYTF. For the CDR3, the DNA is TGTGCCAGCAGCATGGGGACGGGGACTGACGATGGCTACACCTTC.

The chain employs TRBV6-4 and TRBJ2-1, with D possibly TRBD1 on 6 matching bases. The V gene lost 4 bases and the J gene lost 6 bases, with 13 bases spanning the gap. Germline-derived CDR1 and CDR2 are MRHNA and SNTAGT. The CDR3 is 14 residues long. This chain's CDR3 is CASSAFWTANEQFF. The CDR3 DNA is TGTGCCAGCAGTGCCTTTTGGACAGCCAATGAGCAGTTCTTC.

The V call is TRBV28, the J call TRBJ2-7, with 8 bases aligning to TRBD2. The CDR3 is 15 residues long. The V and J ends lost 5 bases and 2 bases, in that order; junction bases with no gene match: 8. Germline CDR1 MDHEN, CDR2 SYDVKM. The CDR3 here is CASSPPGGATYEQYF. DNA of the CDR3: TGTGCCAGCAGTCCCCCGGGGGGGGCGACCTACGAGCAGTACTTC.

The chain joins TRBV18 to TRBJ2-3; D remains ambiguous. The CDR3 sequence is 16 residues long. From germline, CDR1 is KGHSH and CDR2 LQKENI. V lost 2 bases and J 2 bases, leaving 14 bases between the germline ends. The CDR3 region has the DNA TGTGCCAGCTCACCAATGGCCCCCCAGGTCACAGATACGCAGTATTTT. Its translation: CASSPMAPQVTDTQYF.

The chain recombines TRBV19 with TRBJ2-1, with 8 bases fitting TRBD2. There are 17 residues in the CDR3. Germline V gene sequence: CDR1 LNHDA, CDR2 SQIVND (reference sequence). With 5 bases clipped from V and 0 bases from J, the junction kept 9 bases outside the gene matches. CDR3 nucleotides: TGTGCCAGTAGTCCCCGGGGAAGCGGGAGCTCCTACAATGAGCAGTTCTTC. It encodes CASSPRGSGSSYNEQFF.

The chain is built from TRBV7-9 and TRBJ1-1; D unresolved. V was clipped by 4 bases and J by 1 base, with 7 bases between them. The length of the CDR3 is 13 residues. Germline V gives CDR1 SEHNR, CDR2 FQNEAQ (reference sequence). The CDR3 reads CASSWTGNTEAFF. CDR3 in DNA: TGTGCCAGCAGCTGGACGGGGAACACTGAAGCTTTCTTT.